These T cell receptor beta chains were read from a single sample in a study of cytomegalovirus exposure and HLA in healthy donors. Assay used: immunoSEQ multiplex PCR; TCRdb lists only in-frame clones, some missing. The sample shows roughly 120,000 clones, just under 75% of them seen only once. Material: PBMCs. The receptors shown here come from a man aged 55 to 70 in good health and CMV-seropositive. Each CDR3 is given with its conserved first and last residue. The order of the fields is J gene, V gene, clone size, D gene, CDR3 DNA, CDR3 protein. D genes are given only for firm matches. Size is stated for part of the rows, as once, few or many counts, or as a class when the clone is expanded.

>TRBJ2-1|TRBV28|NA|NA
TGTGCCAGTAGAGGAGGGACCGCTTACAATGAGCAGTTCTTC
CASRGGTAYNEQFF
>TRBJ1-4|TRBV6-5|NA|NA
TGTGCCAGCAGTTACTCTTATTCGTCTAATGAAAAACTGTTTTTT
CASSYSYSSNEKLFF
>TRBJ1-4|TRBV30|once|NA
TGTGCCTGGAGTACGGACGGTGCAGGGAATGAAAAACTGTTTTTT
CAWSTDGAGNEKLFF
>TRBJ2-7|TRBV5-4|NA|TRBD1
TGTGCCAGCAGCCCGGGGACAGGGGCCTCCTACGAGCAGTACTTC
CASSPGTGASYEQYF
>TRBJ2-7|TRBV28|NA|TRBD1
TGTGCCAGCAGTGGCGGACAGGGTCGAACGAGCCTCTACGAGCAGTACTTC
CASSGGQGRTSLYEQYF
>TRBJ2-3|TRBV7-2|NA|TRBD2
TGTGCCAGCAGCCCCGGGCGGGGGATCACAGATACGCAGTATTTT
CASSPGRGITDTQYF
>TRBJ2-4|TRBV7-9|few|NA
TGTGCCGTTAAGGAGGGGGGGGGCAAAAACATTCAGTACTTC
CAVKEGGGKNIQYF
>TRBJ2-1|TRBV2|NA|NA
TGTGCCAGCAGTGTGGTTTTGGCGGGATTAACGGGGGAGTTCTTC
CASSVVLAGLTGEFF
>TRBJ1-1|TRBV4-1|few|NA
TGCGCCAGCCGATCGGGGGGGACTGAAGCTTTCTTT
CASRSGGTEAFF
>TRBJ2-1|TRBV6-1|NA|TRBD2
TGTGCCAGCATGATAATAGCGGGTCCCTACAATGAGCAGTTCTTC
CASMIIAGPYNEQFF
>TRBJ2-3|TRBV6-5|few|TRBD2
TGTGCCAGCAGAGCAGCGGGGGGCAAAGAGGCGCAGTATTTT
CASRAAGGKEAQYF
>TRBJ1-5|TRBV19|NA|TRBD1
TGTGCCAGTAGTGGGACAGGGGTGAGTCAGCCCCAGCATTTT
CASSGTGVSQPQHF
>TRBJ1-6|TRBV6-5|NA|NA
TGTGCCAGCAGTTACGGGGCTACCTATAATTCACCCCTCCACTTT
CASSYGATYNSPLHF
>TRBJ2-1|TRBV11-3|NA|NA
TGTGCCAGCAGCCGTACCGGTGGTGAGCAGTTCTTC
CASSRTGGEQFF
>TRBJ1-5|TRBV28|NA|NA
TGTGCCAGCAGTTTGGGGTCGGCAGGGTATCAGCCCCAGCATTTT
CASSLGSAGYQPQHF
>TRBJ2-1|TRBV5-4|NA|TRBD1
TGTGCCAGCAGCCCATCCTCGGACAGGTACAATGAGCAGTTCTTC
CASSPSSDRYNEQFF
>TRBJ1-1|TRBV9|NA|NA
TGTGCCAGCAGCCCTCGGGGGGCGAACACTGAAGCTTTCTTT
CASSPRGANTEAFF
>TRBJ2-7|TRBV28|NA|NA
TGTGCCAGCACTCCAGTGGCAGGCCCGGGAGTTGAGCAGTACTTC
CASTPVAGPGVEQYF
>TRBJ2-2|TRBV27|NA|NA
TGTGCCAGCAGACGGTCCGCGAACACCGGGGAGCTGTTTTTT
CASRRSANTGELFF
>TRBJ2-1|TRBV7-3|NA|TRBD2
TGTGCCAGCAGCTTATTGGGGCGGGGGGGCCTCAATGAGCAGTTCTTC
CASSLLGRGGLNEQFF
>TRBJ2-2|TRBV19|NA|NA
TGTGCCAGTAGTACACAGTCTAACACCGGGGAGCTGTTTTTT
CASSTQSNTGELFF
>TRBJ1-5|TRBV4-1|NA|TRBD1
TGCGCCAGCAGCCAAGGGGGCCATGTTCGACAGGGGACGCCCCAGCATTTT
CASSQGGHVRQGTPQHF
>TRBJ2-7|TRBV14|NA|NA
TGTGCCAGCAGCCCCATACCGGGACACTCCTTTTACGAGCAGTACTTC
CASSPIPGHSFYEQYF
>TRBJ1-4|TRBV7-9|NA|TRBD1
TGTGCCAGCAGCCTAGGACAGGTTCTTAATGAAAAACTGTTTTTT
CASSLGQVLNEKLFF
>TRBJ1-6|TRBV6-5|NA|NA
TGTGCCAGCAGACAGAGCTCCTATAATTCACCCCTCCACTTT
CASRQSSYNSPLHF
>TRBJ2-5|TRBV30|NA|NA
TGTGCCTGGAGTCAGGGGCTCCAAGAGACCCAGTACTTC
CAWSQGLQETQYF
>TRBJ2-1|TRBV5-4|NA|NA
TGTGCCAGCAGCTTCGGTCCGAATGAGCAGTTCTTC
CASSFGPNEQFF
>TRBJ2-1|TRBV18|NA|NA
TGTGCCAGCTCACCTCGGGTCACCTTCAATGAGCAGTTCTTC
CASSPRVTFNEQFF